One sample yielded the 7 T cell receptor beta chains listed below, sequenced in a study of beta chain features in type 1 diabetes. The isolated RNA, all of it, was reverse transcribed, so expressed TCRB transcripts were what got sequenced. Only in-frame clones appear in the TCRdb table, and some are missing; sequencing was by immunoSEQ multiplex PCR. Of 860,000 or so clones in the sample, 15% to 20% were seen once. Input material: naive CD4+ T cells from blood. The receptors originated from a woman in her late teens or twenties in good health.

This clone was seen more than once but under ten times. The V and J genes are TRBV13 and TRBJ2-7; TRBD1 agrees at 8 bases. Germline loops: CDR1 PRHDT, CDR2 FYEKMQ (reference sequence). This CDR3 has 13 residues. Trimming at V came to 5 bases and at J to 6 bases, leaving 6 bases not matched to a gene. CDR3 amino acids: CASSQDREAEQYF. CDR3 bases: TGTGCCAGCAGCCAGGACAGGGAGGCCGAGCAGTACTTC.

CDR3 coding DNA: TGTGCCAGCAGCTTAGGCAGGGTCGGGTCCTCGCTAAATGGCTACACCTTC. Protein sequence: CASSLGRVGSSLNGYTF. The chain couples TRBV7-9 to TRBJ1-2; maybe TRBD1 (5 bases). Trimming shortened V by 1 base and J by 6 bases, and 21 bases separated the two germline ends. Germline V gives CDR1 SEHNR, CDR2 FQNEAQ (reference sequence). This CDR3 has 17 residues. The whole variable domain, remainder taken from reference TRBV7-9 and TRBJ1-2, is DTGVSQNPRHKITKRGQNVTFRCDPISEHNRLYWYRQTLGQGPEFLTYFQNEAQLEKSRLLSDRFSAERPKGSFSTLEIQRTEQGDSAMYLCASSLGRVGSSLNGYTFGSGTRLTVV.

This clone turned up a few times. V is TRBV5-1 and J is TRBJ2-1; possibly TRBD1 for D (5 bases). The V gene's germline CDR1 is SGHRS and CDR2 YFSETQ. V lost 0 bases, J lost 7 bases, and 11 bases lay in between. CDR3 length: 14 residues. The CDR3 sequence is CASSLGGQSNEQFF. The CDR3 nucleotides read TGCGCCAGCAGCTTGGGAGGACAAAGTAATGAGCAGTTCTTC.

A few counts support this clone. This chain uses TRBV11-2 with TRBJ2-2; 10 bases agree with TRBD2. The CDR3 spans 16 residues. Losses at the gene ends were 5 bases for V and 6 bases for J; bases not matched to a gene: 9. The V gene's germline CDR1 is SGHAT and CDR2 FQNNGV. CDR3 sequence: CASSPRSGRGPGELFF. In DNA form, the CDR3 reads TGTGCCAGCAGCCCCAGAAGCGGGAGGGGGCCCGGGGAGCTGTTTTTT.

The CDR3 DNA reads as TGTGCCAGCAGCCCCGGACAGGACGTCGAAGCTTTCTTT. Amino acid sequence: CASSPGQDVEAFF. The V call is TRBV5-4, the J call TRBJ1-1, with 7 bases lining up with TRBD1. The CDR3 covers 13 residues. V shed 4 bases and J 8 bases; nucleotides not matched to a gene: 8. The germline V gene has CDR1 SGHNT and CDR2 YYREEE (reference sequence).

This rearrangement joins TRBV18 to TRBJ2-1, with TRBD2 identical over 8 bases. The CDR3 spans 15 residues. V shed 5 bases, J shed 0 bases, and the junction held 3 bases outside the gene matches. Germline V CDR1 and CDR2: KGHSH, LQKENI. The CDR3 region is CASSSGRSSYNEQFF. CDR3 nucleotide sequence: TGTGCCAGCTCAAGCGGGAGAAGCTCCTACAATGAGCAGTTCTTC. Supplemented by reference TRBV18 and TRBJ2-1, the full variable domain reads NAGVMQNPRHLVRRRGQEARLRCSPMKGHSHVYWYRQLPEEGLKFMVYLQKENIIDESGMPKERFSAEFPKEGPSILRIQQVVRGDSAAYFCASSSGRSSYNEQFFGPGTRLTVL.

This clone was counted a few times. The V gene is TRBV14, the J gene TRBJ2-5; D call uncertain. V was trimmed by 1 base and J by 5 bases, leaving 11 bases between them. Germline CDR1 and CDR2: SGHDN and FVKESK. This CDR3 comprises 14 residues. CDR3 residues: CASSQGKTGETQYF. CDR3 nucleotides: TGTGCCAGCAGCCAAGGAAAGACGGGTGAGACCCAGTACTTC.